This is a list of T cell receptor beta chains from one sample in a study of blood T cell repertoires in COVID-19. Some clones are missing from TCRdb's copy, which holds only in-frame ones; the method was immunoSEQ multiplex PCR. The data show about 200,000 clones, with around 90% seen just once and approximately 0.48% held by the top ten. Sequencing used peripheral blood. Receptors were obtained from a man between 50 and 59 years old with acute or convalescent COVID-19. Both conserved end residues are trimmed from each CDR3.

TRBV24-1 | ATSDPGGEIQETQY
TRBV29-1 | SVAQGDEKLF
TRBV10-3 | ATTRTGPNYGYT
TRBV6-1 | ASSEPSTGGNSPLH
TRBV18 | ASSPNSGAFLSSYNEQF
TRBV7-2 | ASSLGGQGSGELF
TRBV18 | ASSLTTLSGDEQY
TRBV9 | ASSVGTDPTLGAF
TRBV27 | ASSFRWGQMNSEAF
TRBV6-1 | ASSEYSSYNSPLH
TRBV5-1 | ASSSMPGNSYNEQF
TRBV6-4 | ASTPSGSGTGELF
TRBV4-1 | ASSQGDLRGPKYSNQPQH
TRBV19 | ASTAPGKLF
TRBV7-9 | ASSSRQARNSPLH
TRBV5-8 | ASTDGQGPYNEQF
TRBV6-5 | ASSGLPQGYGYT
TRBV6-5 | ASGDRVNTGELF
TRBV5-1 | ASSTRGPYEQY
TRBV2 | ASSLRYSEQF
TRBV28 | ASRAGTTNLQY
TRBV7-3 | ASSPDRGSGELF
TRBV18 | ASSPGTGGKVYNEQF
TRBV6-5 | ASSYTSGVETQY
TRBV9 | ASSVAATSGRARADTQY
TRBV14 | ASSQGSIYNEQF